A selection of T cell receptor beta chains follows, all from one sample in a study of cytomegalovirus exposure and HLA in healthy donors. Generated by immunoSEQ multiplex PCR, the TCRdb table keeps only in-frame clones and is missing some. This sample's table reports fewer than 200,000 clones. Sequenced: PBMCs. The receptors derive from a man under 40 in good health and CMV-seronegative. The CDR3 runs from the conserved cysteine through the conserved F or W.

-,TRBV27,CASTFGRGYEQYF
TRBJ2-5,TRBV7-2,CASSLAGGETQYF
TRBJ1-4,TRBV6-5,CASSYDGTVIEKLFF
TRBJ2-7,TRBV18,CASSPATGGGFGEQYF
TRBJ1-2,TRBV6-1,CASTGSITGKGYTF
TRBJ2-3,TRBV7-7,CASSIGLAGGGTQYF
TRBJ2-5,TRBV6-1,CASAGREQYF
TRBJ1-4,TRBV11-2,CASSPRRGTGGWEKLFF
TRBJ1-1,TRBV28,CASNPPDRGTEAFF
TRBJ1-5,TRBV6-6,CASSRMTGGARQPQHF
TRBJ2-7,TRBV7-8,CASSSDFLYEQYF
TRBJ1-5,TRBV9,CASSDFPGVWVGPGGSGNQPQHF
TRBJ2-3,TRBV7-8,CASSSLHSSGRAGTDTQYF
TRBJ1-2,TRBV10-2,CASSVLSGNYGYTF
TRBJ1-2,TRBV28,CASGGGRRRYTF
TRBJ2-5,TRBV9,CASSPGTSRETQYF
TRBJ1-3,TRBV6-1,CASSVTESSGNTIYF
TRBJ2-3,TRBV30,CAWSPGGSTDTQYF
TRBJ2-7,TRBV28,CASSLGSGGAGTYEQYF
TRBJ2-1,TRBV7-6,CASSSVAGSYNEQFF
-,TRBV5-1,CASSLHRDLNEQYF
TRBJ2-7,TRBV6-6,CASSPVLAAVYEQYF
TRBJ2-5,TRBV27,CASRNRDTETQYF
TRBJ1-1,TRBV5-1,CASSRQTGKGGTEAFF
TRBJ1-6,TRBV27,CASSAYRGRSYNSPLHF
TRBJ2-1,TRBV28,CASTLARYNEQFF
TRBJ2-1,TRBV19,CASSIRDSTYNEQFF
TRBJ1-4,TRBV7-5,CARSPPPGDRGYLAPEKLFF
TRBJ2-7,TRBV6-1,CASNPTSDTSSEQYF
-,TRBV7-2,CASSLRGGQQGTYEQYF
TRBJ2-7,TRBV27,CASSTLGQGFYEQYF